This T cell receptor beta chain was sequenced during a study of T cell responses to AZD1222 COVID-19 vaccine. Only in-frame clones appear in the TCRdb table, and some are missing; sequencing was by immunoSEQ multiplex PCR. The table lists 130,000 to 150,000 clones, over 75% of them singletons. Study-wide points: The study found vaccine-associated CD4 TCRs spanning spike, dominant at 160-218 and 743-854. All repertoire sampling was performed exclusively after the peak T cell response. Donors skewed white British and female; clonal diversity was possibly underestimated. Only 5 or 6 AZD1222 recipients were seropositive at baseline.

As to this clone: What it binds is unknown.

Germline trimming cut 4 bases from V and 8 bases from J; bases unmatched to any gene: 3. The length of the CDR3 is 13 residues. The germline V gene encodes CDR1 KGHSH and CDR2 LQKENI. The sample was peripheral blood, taken on day 0 of AZD1222 vaccination. This clonotype was obtained from an adult in good health. V usage is TRBV18 and J usage is TRBJ1-4, with 8 bases that match TRBD1. CDR3 residues: CASSLRGREKLFF. The CDR3 bases are TGTGCCAGCTCACTCAGGGGGCGGGAAAAACTGTTTTTT.